This T cell receptor (beta chain) was sequenced during a study of human T cells and chemical hapten exposure. Ten or more counts support this clonotype. Antigen: not known. Study results and limitations: TCRs at high frequency, those above 1 in 1000, did not change with DPC sensitization.

Time point specified: pre-sensitization, week 0. Treatment indicated: therapeutic diphenylcyclopropenone sensitization with weekly scalp DPC. Alopecia patients between 18 and 70 years old and suitable for DPC were used as donors. J lost 3 bases, V lost 5 bases, and 10 bases had no gene match. This CDR3 is 16 amino acids long. The germline CDR1 and CDR2 sequences are DFQATT and SNEGSKA (reference sequence). TCRdb ran MiXCR on the RACE reads and lists one entry per CDR3 protein. The sample includes almost 40,000 distinct CDR3 sequences, less than 8.5% seen only once; the top ten take over 1%. This TCR came from a woman in her 50s with alopecia areata. Some clones in this sample may be carry-over from other donors' samples. Specimen: whole blood, collected in connection with sensitization to the hapten diphenylcyclopropenone (DPC). The rearrangement links TRBV20-1 to TRBJ2-3, with 11 bases aligning to TRBD2. The CDR3 DNA is TGCAGTGCTCCCTCTCGGTCTAGCGGGAGGACAGATACGCAGTATTTT. As protein: CSAPSRSSGRTDTQYF.